Listed here are 25 T cell receptor beta chains from one sample, sequenced in a study of CD8 T cells in Susac syndrome (dated by TCRdb to between 2017 and 2020). The library was made by the immunoSEQ multiplex PCR assay. RNA was extracted using the RNeasy kit, and roughly 0.45 to 1 microgram was reverse transcribed with random hexamers. Starting from the raw public reads, TCRdb applied fastp trimming at Q25, assembled clones with MiXCR and retained in-frame beta chains. Each CDR3 protein gets just one entry, which takes the most common genes and DNA from the rows behind it. This sample is represented by some 150,000 distinct CDR3 sequences; around 95% of them were singletons. Together, the top ten hold 0.15% of the sample. The sequencing input was CD8+ T cells from PBMCs. Receptors were obtained from a human donor with multiple sclerosis.

This chain connects TRBV12-3 or TRBV12-4 to TRBJ2-1; perhaps TRBD1 as D (5 bases). The V gene lost 7 bases and the J gene lost 6 bases, with 13 bases spanning the gap. The CDR3 is made up of 13 amino acids. This CDR3 reads CASTVGGANEQFF. The CDR3 DNA reads TGTGCCAGCACCGTTGGTGGGGCCAATGAGCAGTTCTTC.

J is TRBJ2-1 and V is TRBV2; a possible D gene is TRBD2 (6 bases). This CDR3 comprises 13 residues. Trimming shortened V by 1 base and J by 10 bases, and 11 bases separated the two germline ends. CDR1 and CDR2 from the germline V gene are SNHLY and FYNNEI. CDR3 sequence reads: CASSEGTGEEQFF. In DNA, the CDR3 is TGTGCCAGCAGTGAAGGTACGGGGGAAGAGCAGTTCTTC.

The rearrangement joins TRBV6-5 to TRBJ1-2, with D uncertain. CDR3 length: 13 residues. Per the germline V gene, CDR1 is MNHEY and CDR2 is SVGAGI. Trimming took 7 bases from V and 7 from J, leaving 16 bases between them. The CDR3 here is CASTLTPVSGYTF. In DNA form, the CDR3 reads TGTGCCAGCACCCTGACCCCAGTATCTGGCTACACCTTC.

The rearrangement joins TRBV3-1 to TRBJ2-3; D not certain. V lost 4 bases and J lost 6, with 11 bases in between. CDR3 length: 13 amino acids. Germline-derived CDR1 and CDR2 are LGHDT and YNNKEL (reference sequence). CDR3 bases: TGTGCCAGCAGCCCTCCTCCGTCCGATACGCAGTATTTT. This translates into CASSPPPSDTQYF.

This clonotype was detected once. The CDR3 sequence: CASSQERGYEQFF. The CDR3 DNA follows: TGCGCCAGCAGCCAAGAGCGAGGATATGAGCAGTTCTTC. The chain combines TRBV4-1 with TRBJ2-1; D is ambiguous. The CDR3 is 13 amino acids. CDR1 is MGHRA and CDR2 is YSYEKL in the germline V gene. V dropped 0 bases and J dropped 8 bases, with 8 bases sitting between them.

The genes are TRBV11-2 and TRBJ2-7; tentatively, D is TRBD2 (6 bases). Looked up from germline, CDR1 is SGHAT and CDR2 is FQNNGV. V was shortened by 5 bases and J by 6 bases, with 14 bases between the two germline ends. The CDR3 is 13 amino acids. As DNA, the CDR3 is TGTGCCAGCAGCCAATCCCCCGGGAGCGAGCAGTACTTC. Translating it yields CASSQSPGSEQYF.

This chain links TRBV20-1 with TRBJ1-3, with D unclear. CDR1 and CDR2 from the germline V gene are DFQATT and SNEGSKA (reference sequence). Trimming took off 5 bases at V and 7 bases at J, with 9 bases between the two ends. The CDR3 runs 11 residues. The CDR3 region is CSAWKGNTIYF. The CDR3 nucleotides are TGCAGTGCTTGGAAAGGGAACACCATATATTTT.

This rearrangement joins TRBV27 to TRBJ1-1; D gene ambiguous. Germline V gene lookup returns CDR1 MNHEY and CDR2 SMNVEV (reference sequence). The CDR3 extends over 10 amino acids. The V and J ends lost 8 bases and 4 bases respectively, with 5 bases between them. The CDR3 DNA sequence: TGTGCCAGCCAGACCACTGAAGCTTTCTTT. Protein sequence: CASQTTEAFF.

The chain carries TRBV11-2 and TRBJ1-5; the D is unclear. The CDR3 loop spans 12 amino acids. Per the germline V gene, CDR1 is SGHAT and CDR2 is FQNNGV. With 2 bases removed from V and 4 bases from J, the gap between germline ends came to 3 bases. The CDR3 protein is CASSLTNQPQHF. Written as DNA, the CDR3 is TGTGCCAGCAGCTTAACGAATCAGCCCCAGCATTTT.

The chain couples TRBV7-2 to TRBJ1-6; TRBD1 matches at 9 bases. Unmatched junction bases numbered 4, after V lost 6 bases and J lost 7 bases. Germline CDR1 reads SGHTA; CDR2 reads FQGNSA. This CDR3 has 14 amino acids. Written as DNA, the CDR3 is TGTGCCAGCAGTCGGGACAGGGAAAATTCACCCCTCCACTTT. It yields the protein CASSRDRENSPLHF.

This chain joins TRBV7-6 and TRBJ2-1; 11 bases are shared with TRBD2. This CDR3 is 16 amino acids long. Unmatched junction bases numbered 3, after V lost 1 base and J lost 4 bases. Germline CDR1 and CDR2: SGHVS and FNYEAQ. The CDR3 protein is CASSLGRTSGYNEQFF. The CDR3 coding sequence is TGTGCCAGCAGCTTAGGCCGGACTAGCGGGTACAATGAGCAGTTCTTC.

This clonotype showed up just a few times. The chain employs TRBV27 and TRBJ2-7; no clear D gene. CDR1 is MNHEY and CDR2 is SMNVEV in the germline V gene (reference sequence). The CDR3 sequence is 13 residues long. Trimming cost V 3 bases and J 2 bases, with 8 bases left between them. CDR3 in amino acids: CASSFGRAYEQYF. Written as DNA, the CDR3 is TGTGCCAGCAGTTTCGGCAGAGCCTACGAGCAGTACTTC.

This chain uses TRBV9 with TRBJ2-7; D not resolved. This CDR3 region has 14 residues. Germline V gene sequence: CDR1 SGDLS, CDR2 YYNGEE. V lost 4 bases, J lost 0 bases, and 11 bases lay in between. CDR3 in DNA: TGTGCCAGCAGCCCTTCCGATCTCTCCTACGAGCAGTACTTC. It codes for CASSPSDLSYEQYF. Variable domain in full (rest from reference TRBV9 and TRBJ2-7): DSGVTQTPKHLITATGQRVTLRCSPRSGDLSVYWYQQSLDQGLQFLIQYYNGEERAKGNILERFSAQQFPDLHSELNLSSLELGDSALYFCASSPSDLSYEQYFGPGTRLTVT.

This clonotype was counted once. V gene TRBV27 combines with J gene TRBJ2-7; D might be TRBD2 (6 bases). Germline V lookup: CDR1 MNHEY, CDR2 SMNVEV (reference sequence). The CDR3 consists of 14 residues. V was shortened by 6 bases and J by 3 bases, with 15 bases between the two germline ends. Here the CDR3 DNA reads TGTGCCAGCAGCCCTGGACTAAACCTCTACGAGCAGTACTTC. Translation gives CASSPGLNLYEQYF.

The V call is TRBV20-1, the J call TRBJ1-2; D is uncertain. The CDR3 has 14 amino acids. The ends were cut back, 0 bases at V and 3 bases at J, with 11 bases in the middle. CDR1 DFQATT and CDR2 SNEGSKA come from the germline V gene (reference sequence). Here the CDR3 reads CSARDPSDYYGYTF. The CDR3 nucleotides read TGCAGTGCTAGAGATCCTTCAGATTACTATGGCTACACCTTC.

This clonotype was picked up one time. The gene calls are TRBV15 and TRBJ2-3, with 9 positions matching TRBD1. CDR3 length equals 16 residues. Germline V lookup: CDR1 LNHNV, CDR2 YYDKDF (reference sequence). The V segment lost 3 bases and the J segment 4 bases; nucleotides outside the gene matches: 8. The CDR3 here is CATSSIQGARADTQYF. The CDR3 DNA reads as TGTGCCACCAGCAGTATACAGGGGGCGAGGGCAGATACGCAGTATTTT.

The chain has TRBV9 and TRBJ2-3; D is unclear. Trimming cost V 0 bases and J 2 bases, with 7 bases left between them. The CDR3 is 14 amino acids. Germline-derived CDR1 and CDR2 are SGDLS and YYNGEE. This CDR3 reads CASSVGQFTDTQYF. The CDR3 DNA reads as TGTGCCAGCAGCGTAGGACAATTCACAGATACGCAGTATTTT.

DNA of the CDR3: TGTGCCAGCAGCAGGGAAGGACAGCCCCAGCATTTT. This translates into CASSREGQPQHF. The gene calls are TRBV7-9 and TRBJ1-5; D not certain. The CDR3 totals 12 residues. Trimming removed 5 bases from V and 7 bases from J, with 9 bases in between. Germline CDR1 is SEHNR and CDR2 is FQNEAQ (reference sequence).

This chain links TRBV24-1 with TRBJ2-6, with D hard to call. The length of the CDR3 is 18 residues. Germline V gene lookup returns CDR1 KGHDR and CDR2 SFDVKD. V lost 5 bases and J 2 bases, leaving 18 bases between the germline ends. The DNA for the CDR3 is TGTGCCACCAGTGTCCCGACCACCGTGGTGCCTGGGGCCAACGTCCTGACTTTC. Amino acid sequence: CATSVPTTVVPGANVLTF.

Here the CDR3 DNA reads TGTGCCAGCAGCTCCAGTGGTAGCGGGGGTGAGACCCAGTACTTC. Translated: CASSSSGSGGETQYF. The V call is TRBV7-9, the J call TRBJ2-5, with 9 bases fitting TRBD2. Germline values: CDR1 SEHNR, CDR2 FQNEAQ (reference sequence). The CDR3 has 15 amino acids. J lost 5 bases, V lost 4 bases, and 8 bases had no gene match.

V and J are TRBV5-4 and TRBJ2-3; 14 bases are a match to TRBD2. The CDR3 loop spans 16 amino acids. Germline CDR1 and CDR2: SGHNT and YYREEE (reference sequence). Trimming took 4 bases from V and 8 from J; bases not matched to a gene: 9. This chain's CDR3 is CASSARLAGGPGTQYF. The CDR3 nucleotides read TGTGCCAGCAGCGCCCGACTAGCGGGGGGGCCCGGTACGCAGTATTTT.

V usage is TRBV2 and J usage is TRBJ1-1; 8 bases are a match to TRBD1. This CDR3 has 15 residues. V was pared by 3 bases and J by 6 bases, with 9 bases of the junction left unmatched. Germline assignment: CDR1 SNHLY and CDR2 FYNNEI. CDR3 DNA: TGTGCCAGCAGTGACCCGGGACAGGCCGTTTCTGAAGCTTTCTTT. Its protein product is CASSDPGQAVSEAFF.

The V and J genes are TRBV7-2 and TRBJ2-5; TRBD1 agrees at 11 bases. The CDR3 runs 15 residues. Trimming removed 4 bases from V and 5 bases from J; junction bases left unmatched: 6. Germline CDR1 SGHTA, CDR2 FQGNSA. In nucleotides, the CDR3 is TGTGCCAGCAGCTCTGGACAGGGGGCTTGGGAGACCCAGTACTTC. Its protein is CASSSGQGAWETQYF.

The rearrangement joins TRBV30 to TRBJ1-1; 7 bases line up with TRBD1. This CDR3 has 16 residues. CDR1 is GTSNPN and CDR2 is SVGIG in the germline V gene (reference sequence). V dropped 0 bases and J dropped 6; count of bases not matched to a gene: 13. CDR3 sequence: CAWSVPTDRARSEAFF. As DNA, the CDR3 is TGTGCCTGGAGTGTACCCACTGACAGGGCTCGATCTGAAGCTTTCTTT.

The chain recombines TRBV30 with TRBJ1-1; D call uncertain. V was trimmed by 4 bases and J by 5 bases, leaving 14 bases between them. Germline V CDR1 and CDR2: GTSNPN, SVGIG (reference sequence). This CDR3 comprises 13 residues. Written as DNA, the CDR3 is TGTGCCTGGACCAGTCAGTCGGGGACTGAAGCTTTCTTT. This gives the protein CAWTSQSGTEAFF.